The next 21 T cell receptor beta chains were all read from a single sample in a study of post-analysis software for immune sequencing data. Study outcomes and limitations: Higher frequency in patients than in controls was seen for about five TRBV segments, with TRBV5-6, TRBV5-1 and TRBV20-1 among them.

Antigens of these TCRs are unknown. TCR beta cDNA libraries had unique molecular identifiers. A single record per CDR3 protein comes from TCRdb applying MiXCR to the PCR reads. Among 750,000 to 900,000 distinct CDR3 sequences listed, roughly 50% were seen once. The sequencing input was blood. The receptors were sampled from a girl under 18 with multiple sclerosis.

This chain connects TRBV9 to TRBJ1-2; D gene uncertain. CDR3 length equals 16 residues. Trimming took off 4 bases at V and 7 bases at J, with 23 bases between the two ends. Germline CDR1 is SGDLS and CDR2 is YYNGEE. CDR3 bases: TGTGCCAGCAGCCCCCAACAAAAATGGATAGAACCTGGCTACACCTTC. Translated, it gives CASSPQQKWIEPGYTF. Together with reference TRBV9 and TRBJ1-2, the CDR3 gives the full variable domain: DSGVTQTPKHLITATGQRVTLRCSPRSGDLSVYWYQQSLDQGLQFLIQYYNGEERAKGNILERFSAQQFPDLHSELNLSSLELGDSALYFCASSPQQKWIEPGYTFGSGTRLTVV.

The chain has TRBV28 and TRBJ2-4, with D hard to call. The J call could be wrong; TRBJ2-7 is a better fit for the DNA end. The V gene's germline CDR1 is MDHEN and CDR2 SYDVKM. The CDR3 is made up of 13 amino acids. The CDR3 here is CASSNTLSYEQYF. The CDR3 DNA sequence: TGTGCCAGCAGTAACACACTATCCTACGAGCAGTACTTC.

The rearrangement links TRBV30 to TRBJ2-1; 10 bases map to TRBD2. This CDR3 has 15 amino acids. After removal of 2 bases from V and 7 bases from J, the junction contained 8 bases not matched to a gene. Germline CDR1 reads GTSNPN; CDR2 reads SVGIG (reference sequence). CDR3 nucleotides: TGTGCCTGGAGTACTAGCGGGAAGACTTGGAATGAGCAGTTCTTC. This translates into CAWSTSGKTWNEQFF.

The chain employs TRBV20-1 and TRBJ1-2; no clear D. Germline CDR1 is DFQATT and CDR2 is SNEGSKA (reference sequence). The CDR3 runs to 13 residues. V was pared by 3 bases and J by 2 bases, with 10 bases between. CDR3 sequence: CSASRTDNYGYTF. The CDR3, as DNA: TGCAGTGCTAGTCGTACAGACAACTATGGCTACACCTTC.

The CDR3 loop reads CATSDLRMESSGANVLTF. The CDR3 nucleotides read TGTGCCACCAGTGATTTGAGGATGGAGAGCTCTGGGGCCAACGTCCTGACTTTC. The chain recombines TRBV24-1 with TRBJ2-6; D uncertain. The CDR3 is 18 residues long. Germline CDR1 KGHDR, CDR2 SFDVKD. Deletions cut 0 bases from V and 0 bases from J, with 11 bases between.

The chain uses TRBV21-1 and TRBJ2-7; the table's D gene call, TRBD2, was not cross checked with the DNA. Near its end, the DNA agrees better with TRBJ2-5, so the J call may be wrong. TRBV21-1 is described as a pseudogene. This CDR3 is 14 amino acids long. The CDR3: CASSKLAGGETQYF. CDR3 DNA sequence: TGTGCCAGCAGCAAACTAGCGGGAGGAGAGACCCAGTACTTC.

Only a few counts were recorded for this clonotype. DNA for the CDR3: TGCGCCAGCAGCTTGGAGGTGCGGGAAGAGACCCAGTACTTC. The encoded protein is CASSLEVREETQYF. The chain is built from TRBV5-1 and TRBJ2-5, with D possibly matching TRBD2 (5 bases). The CDR3 is 14 amino acids. Germline CDR1 reads SGHRS; CDR2 reads YFSETQ. Trimming pared 0 bases from V and 3 bases from J, leaving 9 bases between.

The chain uses TRBV7-2 and TRBJ1-4; TRBD1 is a possible D gene (6 bases). The CDR3 is 16 amino acids. Germline CDR1 SGHTA, CDR2 FQGNSA. Deletions cut 5 bases from V and 0 bases from J, with 13 bases between. The CDR3 nucleotides read TGTGCCAGCAGCCCGCAGGGGCGCACAACTAATGAAAAACTGTTTTTT. Protein: CASSPQGRTTNEKLFF.

The chain links TRBV6-6 to TRBJ1-6, with no clear D. Germline values: CDR1 MNHNY, CDR2 SVGAGI (reference sequence). The CDR3 runs to 16 residues. Trimming removed 2 bases from V and 10 bases from J, with 18 bases in between. The CDR3 here is CASSYPSRAVGSPLHF. The CDR3 nucleotides read TGTGCCAGCAGTTACCCATCAAGGGCAGTAGGATCACCCCTCCACTTT.

The chain joins TRBV6-1 to TRBJ2-3; TRBD1 matches at 9 bases. Trimming took 4 bases from V and 2 from J; bases not matched to a gene: 7. This CDR3 has 16 amino acids. Germline loops: CDR1 MNHNS, CDR2 SASEGT. CDR3 nucleotides: TGTGCCAGCAGTGGTCGGACAGGGGTCCCCACAGATACGCAGTATTTT. Protein: CASSGRTGVPTDTQYF.

This sequence joins TRBV10-3 and TRBJ2-1; 11 positions match TRBD1. V shed 3 bases, J shed 10 bases, and the junction held 14 bases outside the gene matches. The length of the CDR3 is 17 residues. Germline V lookup: CDR1 ENHRY, CDR2 SYGVKD. The CDR3 loop is CAISDPRTGGAEGEQFF. The CDR3 DNA sequence: TGTGCCATCAGTGATCCCCGGACAGGGGGCGCAGAGGGGGAGCAGTTCTTC.

The table lists this clonotype with a few counts. The gene calls are TRBV10-3 and TRBJ2-3, with D uncertain. This CDR3 spans 13 amino acids. V lost 7 bases to trimming and J lost 2 bases, with 10 bases between them. CDR1 is ENHRY and CDR2 is SYGVKD in the germline V gene. The CDR3 DNA reads as TGTGCCATCAAGGGCCTGGACACAGATACGCAGTATTTT. Translated, it gives CAIKGLDTDTQYF.

The chain employs TRBV6-1 and TRBJ2-1; 8 bases match TRBD2. CDR3 length equals 17 residues. V was clipped by 7 bases and J by 9 bases; unmatched bases: 20. The V gene's germline CDR1 is MNHNS and CDR2 SASEGT. CDR3 in amino acids: CASTVHPSGRIGGEQFF. The DNA of the CDR3 is TGTGCCAGCACCGTACATCCGAGCGGGAGAATCGGGGGTGAGCAGTTCTTC.

This chain links TRBV7-2 with TRBJ1-2; the match to TRBD1 covers 12 bases. This CDR3 is 15 amino acids long. V lost 5 bases to trimming and J lost 9 bases; unmatched junction nucleotides: 10. From germline, CDR1 is SGHTA and CDR2 FQGNSA. CDR3 region: CASSRPGQGATSYTF. The CDR3 DNA sequence: TGTGCCAGCAGCCGACCGGGACAGGGGGCGACGAGCTACACCTTC.

The chain has TRBV20-1 and TRBJ1-5; 9 positions agree with TRBD1. The junction had 18 bases not matched to a gene; V was cut back by 5 bases and J by 4 bases. The germline V gene encodes CDR1 DFQATT and CDR2 SNEGSKA (reference sequence). This CDR3 has 18 residues. The CDR3 DNA reads TGCAGTGCTGAAGTCCCGGGACAGGGCAACTTAGGGAATCAGCCCCAGCATTTT. Its translation is CSAEVPGQGNLGNQPQHF.

The chain has TRBV7-2 and TRBJ2-4; TRBD2 aligns across 8 bases. The junction had 13 bases not matched to a gene; V was cut back by 5 bases and J by 13 bases. The germline V gene has CDR1 SGHTA and CDR2 FQGNSA. The CDR3 loop spans 14 amino acids. The CDR3 spells CASSPSGSLNEQYF. CDR3 in DNA: TGTGCCAGCAGCCCGAGCGGGAGCCTGAATGAGCAGTACTTC. Full variable domain (missing parts from reference TRBV7-2 and TRBJ2-4): GAGVSQSPSNKVTEKGKDVELRCDPISGHTALYWYRQSLGQGLEFLIYFQGNSAPDKSGLPSDRFSAERTGGSVSTLTIQRTQQEDSAVYLCASSPSGSLNEQYFGAGTRLSVL.

The chain has TRBV5-1 and TRBJ1-6; tentatively, D is TRBD1 (5 bases). Per the germline V gene, CDR1 is SGHRS and CDR2 is YFSETQ. V lost 3 bases and J 10 bases, leaving 17 bases between the germline ends. The CDR3 runs to 15 residues. The CDR3 sequence: CASSSSPPGTSPLHF. For the CDR3, the DNA is TGCGCCAGCAGCTCTTCCCCGCCCGGGACCTCACCCCTCCACTTT.

This clonotype was seen a handful of times. V is TRBV20-1 and J is TRBJ2-7; perhaps TRBD1 as D (5 bases). V lost 0 bases, J lost 4 bases, and 10 bases lay in between. Germline V gene data show CDR1 as DFQATT and CDR2 as SNEGSKA (reference sequence). The CDR3 totals 13 residues. The CDR3 is CSARDGATYEQYF. CDR3 bases: TGCAGTGCTAGAGATGGGGCTACTTACGAGCAGTACTTC.

The V and J genes are TRBV6-6 and TRBJ2-5; TRBD1 matches 8 bases. After removal of 5 bases from V and 0 bases from J, the junction contained 8 bases not matched to a gene. Germline assignment: CDR1 MNHNY and CDR2 SVGAGI (reference sequence). CDR3 length equals 16 residues. CDR3 in DNA: TGTGCCAGCAGTCGCACCGGGACAGGATACCAAGAGACCCAGTACTTC. Translation: CASSRTGTGYQETQYF.

The chain couples TRBV6-6 to TRBJ2-7; unclear D gene. V lost 7 bases, J lost 5 bases, and 9 bases lay in between. CDR1 is MNHNY and CDR2 is SVGAGI in the germline V gene (reference sequence). This CDR3 spans 11 amino acids. CDR3 nucleotides: TGTGCCAGCATGGGTCGGGACGAGCAGTACTTC. As protein: CASMGRDEQYF.

There are a few counts of this clonotype. The chain joins TRBV15 to TRBJ2-7; no definite D call. Germline CDR1 is LNHNV and CDR2 is YYDKDF (reference sequence). V was clipped by 1 base and J by 2 bases, with 15 bases between them. CDR3 size: 16 residues. The CDR3 region is CATSRGTTVPAYEQYF. The CDR3 DNA reads TGTGCCACCAGCAGAGGAACGACGGTTCCGGCCTACGAGCAGTACTTC.